This entry features one TCR beta chain sequence. Mismatch with germline at one junction end may stem from a read error. Scientists amplified the TCR beta CDR3 regions from RNA transcripts. The workflow started with a first-round RT-PCR run with HTBI primers and then moved on to a second-round multiplex PCR. TCRdb ran MiXCR on the multiplex PCR reads and lists one entry per CDR3 protein. The data hold 300,000 to 450,000 distinct CDR3 sequences, with roughly 17% observed a single time. The length of the CDR3 is 10 residues. Germline values: CDR1 SNHLY, CDR2 FYNNEI. The entry originates in a study of Graves' ophthalmopathy and Graves' hyperthyroidism.

The J gene is TRBJ2-5, the V gene TRBV2; D remains ambiguous. The sequencing sample was made of peripheral blood. This receptor was taken from an adult woman with stable Graves' hyperthyroidism. The CDR3 region is CASRTETKYF. As DNA, the CDR3 is TGCGCCAGCAGGACGGAGACCAAGTACTTC.